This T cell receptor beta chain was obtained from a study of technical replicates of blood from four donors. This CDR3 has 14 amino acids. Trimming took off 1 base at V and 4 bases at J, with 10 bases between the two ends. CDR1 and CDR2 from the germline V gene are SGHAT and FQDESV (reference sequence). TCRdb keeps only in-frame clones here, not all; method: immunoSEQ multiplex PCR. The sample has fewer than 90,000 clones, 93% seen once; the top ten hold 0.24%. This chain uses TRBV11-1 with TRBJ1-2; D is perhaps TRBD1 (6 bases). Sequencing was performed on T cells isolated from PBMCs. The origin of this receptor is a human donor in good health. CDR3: CASSLEQGGYGYTF. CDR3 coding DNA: TGTGCCAGCAGCTTAGAACAGGGCGGCTATGGCTACACCTTC.